These 20 T cell receptor beta chains share one sample of origin, sequenced in a study of T cell responses to AZD1222 COVID-19 vaccine. Data came from immunoSEQ multiplex PCR; TCRdb stores just in-frame clones and leaves some out. This table has fewer than 150,000 clones, around 87% appearing once. The specimen comprised peripheral blood, sampled on day 0 of AZD1222 vaccination. Receptors were obtained from an adult in good health.

This chain joins TRBV5-5 and TRBJ2-3; no clear D gene. The V gene's germline CDR1 is SGHKS and CDR2 YYEKEE (reference sequence). The V gene lost 4 bases and the J gene lost 1 base, with 10 bases spanning the gap. The CDR3 contains 14 residues. For the CDR3, the DNA is TGTGCCAGCAGCCTCGACCCGGGCACAGATACGCAGTATTTT. Translation gives CASSLDPGTDTQYF.

The gene calls are TRBV6-5 and TRBJ1-1, with D hard to call. Trimming took 7 bases from V and 0 from J, leaving 9 bases between them. Germline CDR1 and CDR2: MNHEY and SVGAGI. The CDR3 extends over 13 amino acids. As DNA, the CDR3 is TGTGCCAGCAAGTCTGGGATGAACACTGAAGCTTTCTTT. Translated, it gives CASKSGMNTEAFF.

The V gene is TRBV13, the J gene TRBJ1-2; maybe TRBD1 (5 bases). The CDR3 totals 13 residues. CDR1 PRHDT and CDR2 FYEKMQ come from the germline V gene (reference sequence). V was trimmed by 5 bases and J by 8 bases, leaving 15 bases between them. CDR3 nucleotides: TGTGCCAGCAGCCCTGGCAGGGTGGCGGGCTACACCTTC. Amino acid sequence: CASSPGRVAGYTF. Looking up the rest from reference TRBV13 and TRBJ1-2 gives the full variable domain: AAGVIQSPRHLIKEKRETATLKCYPIPRHDTVYWYQQGPGQDPQFLISFYEKMQSDKGSIPDRFSAQQFSDYHSELNMSSLELGDSALYFCASSPGRVAGYTFGSGTRLTVV.

The chain links TRBV19 to TRBJ2-6; D unclear. The germline V gene has CDR1 LNHDA and CDR2 SQIVND (reference sequence). The CDR3 extends over 14 amino acids. Between the trimmed V and J ends, which lost 6 bases and 2 bases, there was a span of 8 bases. CDR3 bases: TGTGCCAGTAGATTAGGTGCTGGGGCCAACGTCCTGACTTTC. Translation: CASRLGAGANVLTF. The variable domain in full, completed from reference TRBV19 and TRBJ2-6, reads DGGITQSPKYLFRKEGQNVTLSCEQNLNHDAMYWYRQDPGQGLRLIYYSQIVNDFQKGDIAEGYSVSREKKESFPLTVTSAQKNPTAFYLCASRLGAGANVLTFGAGSRLTVL.

The chain links TRBV19 to TRBJ2-3, with 8 bases aligning to TRBD2. CDR1 is LNHDA and CDR2 is SQIVND in the germline V gene (reference sequence). The CDR3 sequence is 17 residues long. Trimming at V came to 4 bases and at J to 3 bases, leaving 12 bases not matched to a gene. The CDR3 loop reads CASSTEAGTGGTDTQYF. DNA of the CDR3: TGTGCCAGTAGTACGGAAGCCGGGACGGGGGGGACAGATACGCAGTATTTT.

The CDR3 DNA reads as TGTGCCACCAGTCCGGACAGCCATAATGGGGACTATGGCTACACCTTC. Protein product: CATSPDSHNGDYGYTF. The chain employs TRBV24-1 and TRBJ1-2; possible D gene TRBD1, 6 bases. The CDR3 is made up of 16 amino acids. V dropped 6 bases and J dropped 3 bases, with 19 bases sitting between them. Per the germline V gene, CDR1 is KGHDR and CDR2 is SFDVKD.

The chain has TRBV19 and TRBJ1-1; D is unclear. Germline CDR1 reads LNHDA; CDR2 reads SQIVND (reference sequence). This CDR3 is 14 amino acids long. V lost 7 bases and J lost 0, with 12 bases in between. CDR3 sequence (DNA): TGTGCCAGTATCCCAGGCCGATTGAACACTGAAGCTTTCTTT. It yields the protein CASIPGRLNTEAFF. The variable domain in full, completed from reference TRBV19 and TRBJ1-1, reads DGGITQSPKYLFRKEGQNVTLSCEQNLNHDAMYWYRQDPGQGLRLIYYSQIVNDFQKGDIAEGYSVSREKKESFPLTVTSAQKNPTAFYLCASIPGRLNTEAFFGQGTRLTVV.

The chain uses TRBV6-2 or TRBV6-3 and TRBJ2-1; possible D gene TRBD2, 6 bases. Germline-derived CDR1 and CDR2 are MNHEY and SVGEGT. V was shortened by 2 bases and J by 0 bases, with 17 bases between the two germline ends. The CDR3 is 18 amino acids. CDR3 in DNA: TGTGCCAGCAGTTACCATGAATTGGGCGGGGCCTCCTACAATGAGCAGTTCTTC. This codes for CASSYHELGGASYNEQFF.

There are a few counts of this clone. DNA of the CDR3: TGTGCCAGCAGCTTGGAGGCCTGGGACACTGAAGCTTTCTTT. Amino acids: CASSLEAWDTEAFF. V gene TRBV7-2 combines with J gene TRBJ1-1; D ambiguous. V was pared by 3 bases and J by 3 bases, with 11 bases between. The CDR3 contains 14 residues. CDR1 is SGHTA, CDR2 FQGNSA, per germline.

This clone was recorded a few times. J is TRBJ1-5 and V is TRBV5-4, with 7 nucleotides matching TRBD1. Germline CDR1 and CDR2: SGHNT and YYREEE (reference sequence). V trimming: 1 base; J trimming: 3 bases; junction bases outside the gene matches: 19. CDR3 length: 20 residues. CDR3 DNA: TGTGCCAGCAGCTTGAAGGGAGAGAGGAGGAGGGGGCTTATCAATCAGCCCCAGCATTTT. Encoded protein: CASSLKGERRRGLINQPQHF.

This chain connects TRBV28 to TRBJ2-4, with 9 bases lining up with TRBD2. Germline assignment: CDR1 MDHEN and CDR2 SYDVKM. Unmatched junction bases numbered 13, after V lost 8 bases and J lost 2 bases. This CDR3 region has 17 residues. The CDR3 protein is CASGSSGERDSKNIQYF. The CDR3 DNA sequence: TGTGCCAGCGGGTCTAGCGGGGAAAGAGATTCCAAAAACATTCAGTACTTC.

The V call is TRBV27, the J call TRBJ2-7; TRBD1 aligns across 7 bases. The CDR3 is 13 residues long. V dropped 10 bases and J dropped 2; count of bases not matched to a gene: 8. CDR1 and CDR2 from the germline V gene are MNHEY and SMNVEV (reference sequence). Written as DNA, the CDR3 is TGTGCCACCCGATACGGGACAGCCTACGAGCAGTACTTC. This gives the protein CATRYGTAYEQYF.

A few counts support this clone. The chain has TRBV29-1 and TRBJ1-1; D call uncertain. V lost 2 bases and J 4 bases, leaving 11 bases between the germline ends. The CDR3 runs 13 residues. Per the germline V gene, CDR1 is SQVTM and CDR2 is ANQGSEA. In DNA form, the CDR3 reads TGCAGCGTTGAATTCAGGTTATCCACTGAAGCTTTCTTT. Its protein is CSVEFRLSTEAFF.

This chain joins TRBV28 and TRBJ1-1; D call uncertain. Germline V CDR1 and CDR2: MDHEN, SYDVKM. V lost 8 bases, J lost 5 bases, and 12 bases lay in between. The CDR3 runs to 12 residues. CDR3 in DNA: TGTGCCAGCGGAGACGAATTTACTGAAGCTTTCTTT. Amino acids: CASGDEFTEAFF.

The gene calls are TRBV6-4 and TRBJ2-3; 9 bases match TRBD1. Trimming took 3 bases from V and 2 from J; bases not matched to a gene: 6. Germline CDR1 reads MRHNA; CDR2 reads SNTAGT. The CDR3 contains 16 residues. The DNA for the CDR3 is TGTGCCAGCAGTGATTCCTGGACAGGGGTCACAGATACGCAGTATTTT. Its translation: CASSDSWTGVTDTQYF.

This sequence joins TRBV28 and TRBJ1-2; tentative D call: TRBD1 (6 bases). Germline CDR1 is MDHEN and CDR2 is SYDVKM. V lost 3 bases and J 8 bases, leaving 16 bases between the germline ends. The CDR3 length is 14 residues. The CDR3 nucleotides are TGTGCCAGCAGTTTCGGAGGGGGTATCAGGGGCTACACCTTC. Its protein product is CASSFGGGIRGYTF.

The chain has TRBV5-1 and TRBJ2-7; D might be TRBD1 (7 bases). Trimming shortened V by 3 bases and J by 7 bases, and 14 bases separated the two germline ends. Germline V gene lookup returns CDR1 SGHRS and CDR2 YFSETQ. This CDR3 contains 13 residues. The CDR3 coding sequence is TGCGCCAGCAGCTCGGAGGGGGCGGGGGAGCAGTACTTC. It codes for CASSSEGAGEQYF.

This clone was seen a handful of times. The V gene is TRBV11-1, the J gene TRBJ1-1; 7 bases align to TRBD1. J was trimmed by 4 bases and V by 3 bases; bases with no gene match: 2. CDR3 length: 13 residues. Germline V gene data show CDR1 as SGHAT and CDR2 as FQDESV (reference sequence). The CDR3 bases are TGTGCCAGCAGCTTTCACAGGGGCACTGAAGCTTTCTTT. This gives the protein CASSFHRGTEAFF.

The chain joins TRBV25-1 to TRBJ1-2; no clear D. Germline V gives CDR1 MGHDK, CDR2 SYGVNS. Trimming removed 4 bases from V and 8 bases from J, with 17 bases in between. The CDR3 is made up of 14 amino acids. CDR3 DNA sequence: TGTGCCAGCAGTGGAAGGAGATTGGAGCGGGGCTACACCTTC. Translation gives CASSGRRLERGYTF.

The chain has TRBV7-9 and TRBJ1-5; D is ambiguous. V lost 5 bases and J 6 bases, leaving 14 bases between the germline ends. Germline lookup yields CDR1 SEHNR and CDR2 FQNEAQ (reference sequence). This CDR3 contains 14 residues. The CDR3 spells CASSPEAGFQPQHF. The DNA for the CDR3 is TGTGCCAGCAGCCCAGAGGCTGGGTTTCAGCCCCAGCATTTT. Full variable domain (missing parts from reference TRBV7-9 and TRBJ1-5): DTGVSQNPRHKITKRGQNVTFRCDPISEHNRLYWYRQTLGQGPEFLTYFQNEAQLEKSRLLSDRFSAERPKGSFSTLEIQRTEQGDSAMYLCASSPEAGFQPQHFGDGTRLSIL.